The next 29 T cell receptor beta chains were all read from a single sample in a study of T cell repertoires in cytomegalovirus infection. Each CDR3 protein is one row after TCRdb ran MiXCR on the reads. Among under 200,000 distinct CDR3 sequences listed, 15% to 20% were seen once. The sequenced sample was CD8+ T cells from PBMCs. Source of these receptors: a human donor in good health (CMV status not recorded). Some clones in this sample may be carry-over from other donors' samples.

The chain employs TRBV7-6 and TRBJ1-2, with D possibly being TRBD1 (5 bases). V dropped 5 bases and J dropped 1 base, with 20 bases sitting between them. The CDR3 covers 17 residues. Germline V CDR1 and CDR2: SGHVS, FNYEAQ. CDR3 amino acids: CASSLRSGSEYNYGYTF. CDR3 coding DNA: TGTGCCAGCAGCCTTCGATCAGGGTCGGAGTATAACTATGGCTACACCTTC.

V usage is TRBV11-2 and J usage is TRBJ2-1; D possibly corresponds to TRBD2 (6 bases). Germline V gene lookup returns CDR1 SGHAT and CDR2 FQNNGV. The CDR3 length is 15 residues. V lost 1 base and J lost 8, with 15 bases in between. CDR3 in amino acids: CASSLVFGSEDEQFF. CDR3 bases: TGTGCCAGCAGCTTAGTTTTCGGGAGCGAAGATGAGCAGTTCTTC.

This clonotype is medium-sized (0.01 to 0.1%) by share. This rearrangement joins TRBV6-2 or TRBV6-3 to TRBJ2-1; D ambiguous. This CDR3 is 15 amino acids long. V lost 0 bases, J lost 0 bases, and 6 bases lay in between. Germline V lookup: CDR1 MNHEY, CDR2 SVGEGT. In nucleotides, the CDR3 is TGTGCCAGCAGTTACTCGGTGGACTCCTACAATGAGCAGTTCTTC. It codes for CASSYSVDSYNEQFF.

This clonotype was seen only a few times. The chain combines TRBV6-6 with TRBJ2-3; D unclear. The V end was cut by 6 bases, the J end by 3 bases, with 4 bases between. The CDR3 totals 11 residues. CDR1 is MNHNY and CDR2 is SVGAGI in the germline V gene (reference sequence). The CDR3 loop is CASRWTDTQYF. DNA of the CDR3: TGTGCCAGCAGATGGACAGATACGCAGTATTTT.

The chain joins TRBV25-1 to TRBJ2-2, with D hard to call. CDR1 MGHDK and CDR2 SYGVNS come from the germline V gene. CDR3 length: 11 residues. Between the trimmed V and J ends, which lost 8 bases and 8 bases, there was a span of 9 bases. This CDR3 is CASAKGGELFF. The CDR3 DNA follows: TGTGCCAGCGCGAAAGGGGGGGAGCTGTTTTTT.

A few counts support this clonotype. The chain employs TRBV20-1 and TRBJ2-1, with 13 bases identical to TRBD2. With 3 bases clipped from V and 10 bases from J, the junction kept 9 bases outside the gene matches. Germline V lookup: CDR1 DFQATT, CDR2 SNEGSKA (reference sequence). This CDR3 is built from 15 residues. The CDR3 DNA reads TGCAGTGCTAGTCAGGGACTAGCGGGAAAGGACGAGCAGTTCTTC. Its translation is CSASQGLAGKDEQFF.

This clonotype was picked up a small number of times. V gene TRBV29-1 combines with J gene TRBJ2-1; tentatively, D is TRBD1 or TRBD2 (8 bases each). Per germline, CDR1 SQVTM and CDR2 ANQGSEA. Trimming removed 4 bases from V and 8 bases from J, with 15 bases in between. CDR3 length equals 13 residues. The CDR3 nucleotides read TGCAGCGTTGCAGGGGGCGGGGGGTATGAGCAGTTCTTC. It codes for CSVAGGGGYEQFF.

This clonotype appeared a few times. CDR3 bases: TGTGCCAGCAGCCCGTCCAGGGCAGGGGGTAGTGAGCAGTTCTTC. This translates into CASSPSRAGGSEQFF. The chain employs TRBV7-6 and TRBJ2-1; 7 nucleotides align to TRBD1. Germline values: CDR1 SGHVS, CDR2 FNYEAQ. Unmatched junction bases numbered 13, after V lost 5 bases and J lost 9 bases. The length of the CDR3 is 15 residues.

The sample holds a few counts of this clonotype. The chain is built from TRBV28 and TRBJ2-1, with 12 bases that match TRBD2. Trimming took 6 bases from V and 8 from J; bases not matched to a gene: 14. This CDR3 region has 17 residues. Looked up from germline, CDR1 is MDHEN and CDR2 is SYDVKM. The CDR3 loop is CASRTGGLAGRLDEQFF. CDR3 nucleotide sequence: TGTGCCAGCAGGACCGGAGGACTAGCGGGACGGCTGGATGAGCAGTTCTTC.

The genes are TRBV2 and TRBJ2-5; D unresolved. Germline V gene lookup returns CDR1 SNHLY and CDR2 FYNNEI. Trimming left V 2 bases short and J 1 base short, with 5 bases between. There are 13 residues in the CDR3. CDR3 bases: TGTGCCAGCAGTGAACAGCCCCAAGAGACCCAGTACTTC. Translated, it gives CASSEQPQETQYF.

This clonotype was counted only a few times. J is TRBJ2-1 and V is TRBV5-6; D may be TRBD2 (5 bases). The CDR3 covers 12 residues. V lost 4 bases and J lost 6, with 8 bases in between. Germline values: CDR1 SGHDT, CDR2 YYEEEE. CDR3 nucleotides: TGTGCCAGCAGCCCCGAGGGCAATGAGCAGTTCTTC. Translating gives CASSPEGNEQFF.

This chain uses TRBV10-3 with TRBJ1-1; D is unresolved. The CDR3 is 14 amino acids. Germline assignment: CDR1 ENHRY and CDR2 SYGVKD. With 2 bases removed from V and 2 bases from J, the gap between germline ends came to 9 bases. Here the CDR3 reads CAISEVGENTEAFF. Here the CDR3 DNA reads TGTGCCATCAGTGAGGTTGGGGAAAACACTGAAGCTTTCTTT.

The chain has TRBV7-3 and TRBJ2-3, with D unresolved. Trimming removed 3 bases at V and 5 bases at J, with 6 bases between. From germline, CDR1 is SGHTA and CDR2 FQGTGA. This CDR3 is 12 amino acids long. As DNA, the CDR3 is TGTGCCAGCAGCTTCTCCAGAGATACGCAGTATTTT. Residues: CASSFSRDTQYF.

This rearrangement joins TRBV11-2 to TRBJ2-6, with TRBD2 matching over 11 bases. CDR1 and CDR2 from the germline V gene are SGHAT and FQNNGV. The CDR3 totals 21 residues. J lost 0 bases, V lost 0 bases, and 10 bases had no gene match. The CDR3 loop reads CASSLDHFGTSGFSGANVLTF. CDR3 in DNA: TGTGCCAGCAGCTTAGATCACTTTGGGACTAGCGGATTCTCTGGGGCCAACGTCCTGACTTTC.

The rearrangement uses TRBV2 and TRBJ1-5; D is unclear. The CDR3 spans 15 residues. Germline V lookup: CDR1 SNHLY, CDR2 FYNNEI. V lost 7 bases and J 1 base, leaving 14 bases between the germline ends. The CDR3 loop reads CASTAKLVSNQPQHF. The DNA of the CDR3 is TGTGCCAGCACGGCAAAACTCGTGAGCAATCAGCCCCAGCATTTT. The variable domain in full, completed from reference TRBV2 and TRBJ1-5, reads EPEVTQTPSHQVTQMGQEVILRCVPISNHLYFYWYRQILGQKVEFLVSFYNNEISEKSEIFDDQFSVERPDGSNFTLKIRSTKLEDSAMYFCASTAKLVSNQPQHFGDGTRLSIL.

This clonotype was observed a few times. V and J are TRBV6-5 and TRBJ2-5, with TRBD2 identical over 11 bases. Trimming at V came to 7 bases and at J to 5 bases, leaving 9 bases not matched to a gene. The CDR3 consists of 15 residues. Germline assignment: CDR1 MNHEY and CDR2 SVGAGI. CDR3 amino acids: CASKKLAGGRETQYF. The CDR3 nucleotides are TGTGCCAGCAAGAAATTAGCGGGGGGGCGGGAGACCCAGTACTTC.

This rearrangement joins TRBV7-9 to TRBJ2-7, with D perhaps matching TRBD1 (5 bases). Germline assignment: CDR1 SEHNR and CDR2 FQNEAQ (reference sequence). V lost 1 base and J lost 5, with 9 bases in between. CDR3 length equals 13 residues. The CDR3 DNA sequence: TGTGCCAGCAGCTTAGTCAGGGCGGACGAGCAGTACTTC. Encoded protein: CASSLVRADEQYF.

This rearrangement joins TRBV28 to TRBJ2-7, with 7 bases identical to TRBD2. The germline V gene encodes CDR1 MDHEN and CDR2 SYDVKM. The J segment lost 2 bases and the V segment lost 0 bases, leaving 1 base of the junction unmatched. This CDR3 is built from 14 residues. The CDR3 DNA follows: TGTGCCAGCAGTTTATGGCGGGAGACCTACGAGCAGTACTTC. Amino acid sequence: CASSLWRETYEQYF.

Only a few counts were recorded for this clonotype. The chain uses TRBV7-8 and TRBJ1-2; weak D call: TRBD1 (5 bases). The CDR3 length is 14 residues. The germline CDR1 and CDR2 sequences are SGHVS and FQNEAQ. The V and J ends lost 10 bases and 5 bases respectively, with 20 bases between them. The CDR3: CATYSGTDAYGYTF. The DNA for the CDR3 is TGTGCCACTTATTCCGGGACGGACGCTTATGGCTACACCTTC.

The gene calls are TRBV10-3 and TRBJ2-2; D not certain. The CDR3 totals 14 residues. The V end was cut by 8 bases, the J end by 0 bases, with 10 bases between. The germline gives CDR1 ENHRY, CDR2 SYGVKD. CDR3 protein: CAILDPANTGELFF. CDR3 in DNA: TGTGCCATCTTGGACCCTGCGAACACCGGGGAGCTGTTTTTT.

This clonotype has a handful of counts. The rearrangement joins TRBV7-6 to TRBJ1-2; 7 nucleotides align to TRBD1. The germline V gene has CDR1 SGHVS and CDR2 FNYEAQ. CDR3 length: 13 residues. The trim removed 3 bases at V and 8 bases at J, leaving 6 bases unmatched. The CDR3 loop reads CASSFLTGNGYTF. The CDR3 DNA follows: TGTGCCAGCAGCTTTTTGACAGGGAACGGCTACACCTTC.

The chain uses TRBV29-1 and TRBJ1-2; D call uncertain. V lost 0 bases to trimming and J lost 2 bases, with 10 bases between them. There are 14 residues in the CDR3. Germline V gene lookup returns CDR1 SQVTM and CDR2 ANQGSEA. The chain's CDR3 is CSVEDLSENYGYTF. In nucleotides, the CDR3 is TGCAGCGTTGAAGATCTCTCTGAGAACTATGGCTACACCTTC.

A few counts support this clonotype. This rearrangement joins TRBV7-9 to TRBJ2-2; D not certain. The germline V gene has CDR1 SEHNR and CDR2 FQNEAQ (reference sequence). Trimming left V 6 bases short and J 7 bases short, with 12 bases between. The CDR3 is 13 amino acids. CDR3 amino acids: CASSWPRVGELFF. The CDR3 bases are TGTGCCAGCAGTTGGCCCCGGGTCGGGGAGCTGTTTTTT. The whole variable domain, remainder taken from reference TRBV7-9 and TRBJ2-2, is DTGVSQNPRHKITKRGQNVTFRCDPISEHNRLYWYRQTLGQGPEFLTYFQNEAQLEKSRLLSDRFSAERPKGSFSTLEIQRTEQGDSAMYLCASSWPRVGELFFGEGSRLTVL.

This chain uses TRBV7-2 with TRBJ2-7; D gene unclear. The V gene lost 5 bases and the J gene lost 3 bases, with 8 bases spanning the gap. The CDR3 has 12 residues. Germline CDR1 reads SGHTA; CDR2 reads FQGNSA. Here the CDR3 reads CASSPPHYEQYF. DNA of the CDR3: TGTGCCAGCAGCCCCCCCCACTACGAGCAGTACTTC.

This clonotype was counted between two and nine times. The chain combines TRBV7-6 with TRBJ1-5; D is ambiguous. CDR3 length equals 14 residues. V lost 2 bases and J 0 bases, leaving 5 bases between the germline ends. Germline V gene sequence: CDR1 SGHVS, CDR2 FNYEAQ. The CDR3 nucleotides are TGTGCCAGCAGCTTAAGGAATAGCAATCAGCCCCAGCATTTT. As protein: CASSLRNSNQPQHF.

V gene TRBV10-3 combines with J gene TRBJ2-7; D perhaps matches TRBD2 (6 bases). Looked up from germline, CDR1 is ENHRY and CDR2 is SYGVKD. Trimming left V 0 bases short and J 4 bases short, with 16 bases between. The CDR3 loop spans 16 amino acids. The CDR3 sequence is CAISESAAGSFYEQYF. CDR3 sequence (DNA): TGTGCCATCAGTGAGTCTGCGGCGGGGAGTTTTTACGAGCAGTACTTC.

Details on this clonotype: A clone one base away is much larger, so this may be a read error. CDR3 sequence: CASTPGRRPSNEQFF. CDR3 nucleotide sequence: TGTGCCAGCACCCCAGGGAGGCGGCCAAGCAATGAGCAGTTCTTC. V usage is TRBV7-8 and J usage is TRBJ2-1, with D possibly being TRBD2 (6 bases). CDR3 length: 15 amino acids. Germline CDR1 reads SGHVS; CDR2 reads FQNEAQ. V was pared by 7 bases and J by 6 bases, with 19 bases between.

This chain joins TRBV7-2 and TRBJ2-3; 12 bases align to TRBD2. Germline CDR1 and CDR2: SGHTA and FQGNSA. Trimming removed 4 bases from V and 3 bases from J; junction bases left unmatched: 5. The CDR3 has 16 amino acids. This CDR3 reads CASSSRLAGVTDTQYF. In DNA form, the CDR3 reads TGTGCCAGCAGCTCACGACTAGCGGGAGTTACAGATACGCAGTATTTT.

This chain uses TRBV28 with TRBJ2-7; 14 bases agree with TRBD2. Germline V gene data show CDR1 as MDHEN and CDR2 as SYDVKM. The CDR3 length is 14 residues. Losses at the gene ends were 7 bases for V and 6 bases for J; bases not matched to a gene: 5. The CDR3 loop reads CASKGLAGAGEQYF. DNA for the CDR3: TGTGCCAGCAAGGGACTAGCGGGAGCAGGCGAGCAGTACTTC.